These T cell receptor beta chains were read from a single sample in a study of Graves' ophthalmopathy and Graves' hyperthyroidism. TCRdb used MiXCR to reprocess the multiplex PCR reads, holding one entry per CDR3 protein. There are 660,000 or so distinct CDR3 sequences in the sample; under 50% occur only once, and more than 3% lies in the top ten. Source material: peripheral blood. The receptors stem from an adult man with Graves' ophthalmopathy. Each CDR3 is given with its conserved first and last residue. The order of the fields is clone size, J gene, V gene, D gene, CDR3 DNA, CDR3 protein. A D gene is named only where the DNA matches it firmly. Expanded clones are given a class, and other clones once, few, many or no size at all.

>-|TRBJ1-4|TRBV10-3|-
TGTGCCATCGCGGGGGCCGACGGGAAACTGTTTTTT
CAIAGADGKLFF
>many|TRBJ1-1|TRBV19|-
TGTGCCAGTATGGAGGGGACTGAAGCTTTCTTT
CASMEGTEAFF
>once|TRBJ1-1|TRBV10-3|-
TGTGCCACCACGGAAAACACTGAAGCTTCCTTT
CATTENTEASF
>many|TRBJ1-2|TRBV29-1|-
TGCAGCGTTGAAGATCACGGGACAACTTTTTATGGCTACACCTTC
CSVEDHGTTFYGYTF
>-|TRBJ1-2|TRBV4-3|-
TGCGCCAGCAGCCGTAGATCCGGGACAACCTATGGCTACACCTTC
CASSRRSGTTYGYTF
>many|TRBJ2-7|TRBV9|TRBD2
TGTGCCAGCAGCGGACGGACTAGCTACGAGCAGTACTTC
CASSGRTSYEQYF
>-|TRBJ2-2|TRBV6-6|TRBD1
TGTGCCAGCAGCTTTGACAACACCCGGGACAGGGTTAACACCGGGGAGCTGTTTTTT
CASSFDNTRDRVNTGELFF
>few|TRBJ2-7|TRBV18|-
TGTGCCAGCTCACCACCGACCCGAGGGTACGAGCAGTACTTC
CASSPPTRGYEQYF
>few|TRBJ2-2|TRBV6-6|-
TGTGCCAGCAGTTACCATTGGGGCAGCGGGGAGCTGTTTTTT
CASSYHWGSGELFF
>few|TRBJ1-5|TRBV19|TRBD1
TGTGCCAGTACCAACCTGGGCAGGGGGCAAGTAAGGCAGCCCCAGCATTTT
CASTNLGRGQVRQPQHF
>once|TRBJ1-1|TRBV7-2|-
TGCGCCAGCAGCCAAGATTTTTACAAGGTGAACACTGAAGCTTTCTTT
CASSQDFYKVNTEAFF
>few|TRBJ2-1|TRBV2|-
TGTGCCAGCAGTAGACGGGGGACGGGGAATGAGCAGTTCTTC
CASSRRGTGNEQFF
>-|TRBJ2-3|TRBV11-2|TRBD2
TGTGCCAGCAGCTTTCGGCGGCTAGCGGGTATTAGCACAGATACGCAGTATTTT
CASSFRRLAGISTDTQYF
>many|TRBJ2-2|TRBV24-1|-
TGTGCCACCAGTGATTTTGAGGGGGGTTACACCGGGGAGCTGTTTTTT
CATSDFEGGYTGELFF
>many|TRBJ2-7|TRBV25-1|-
TGTGCCAGCAGTGAATCCCCCGGGAAAGATTCCTACGAGCAGTACTTC
CASSESPGKDSYEQYF
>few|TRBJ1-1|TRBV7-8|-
TGTGCCAGCAGCCATAGGGGGGTTGGGATGAACACTGAAGCTTTCTTT
CASSHRGVGMNTEAFF
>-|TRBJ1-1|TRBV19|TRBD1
TGTGCCAGTACCGGGGACGGGACAGGCCTAGCTTTCTTT
CASTGDGTGLAFF
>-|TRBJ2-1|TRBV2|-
TGTGCCAGCAGTGGGGGCCAGTTCTTC
CASSGGQFF
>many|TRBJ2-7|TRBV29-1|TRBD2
TGCAGCGTTGAAGATGGGAGCGGGAGGGCGGCCTACGAGCAGTACTTC
CSVEDGSGRAAYEQYF
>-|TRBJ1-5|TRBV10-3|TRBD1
TGTGCCAGCAGTGAAGCGTACATTCCAATTGGACAGGACTTACCCTGGGCTGATCAGCCCCAGCATTTT
CASSEAYIPIGQDLPWADQPQHF
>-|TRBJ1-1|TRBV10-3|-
TGTGCCATCAGTGCCCCGGGGAACACTGAAGCTTTCTTT
CAISAPGNTEAFF
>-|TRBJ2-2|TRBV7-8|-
TGTGCCAGCAGCTTGACCGGGATTGGCACCGGGGAGCTGTTTTTT
CASSLTGIGTGELFF
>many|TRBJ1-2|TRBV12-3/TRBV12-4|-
TGTGCCAGCAGTCCGATGACAACCAACTATGGCTACACCTTC
CASSPMTTNYGYTF
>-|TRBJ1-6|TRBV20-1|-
TGCAGTGCTAGAGAGGGGAATTCACCCCTCCACTTT
CSAREGNSPLHF
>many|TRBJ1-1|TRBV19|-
TGTGCCAGTAGTACGTGGACACTGAACACTGAAGCTTTCTTT
CASSTWTLNTEAFF
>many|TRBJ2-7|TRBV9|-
TGTGCCAGCAGCGTAGGGCCGGAGGGGGTCTACGAGCAGTACTTC
CASSVGPEGVYEQYF
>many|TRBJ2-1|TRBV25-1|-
TGTGCCAGCAGCCCTAGCCAGTCCTACAATGAGCAGTTCTTC
CASSPSQSYNEQFF
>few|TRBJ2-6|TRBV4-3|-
TGCGCCAGCAGCCAAGACAGCATCTCTGGGGCCAACGTCCTGACTTTC
CASSQDSISGANVLTF
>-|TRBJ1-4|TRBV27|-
TGTGCCAGCGGTCCCTTGGAGGGAAAACTGTTTTTT
CASGPLEGKLFF
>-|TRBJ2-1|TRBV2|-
TGTGCCAGCAGCTTTTGGGTTTCGAGCGTCGGGAATGAGCAGTTCTTC
CASSFWVSSVGNEQFF
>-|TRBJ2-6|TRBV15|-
TGTGCCACCAGCTCGCATGATGGGGCCAACGTCCTGACTTTC
CATSSHDGANVLTF
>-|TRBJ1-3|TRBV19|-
TGTGCCAGTAGTATAGGCGGGAGACCTGGAAACACCATATATTTT
CASSIGGRPGNTIYF
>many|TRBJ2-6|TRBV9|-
TGTGCCAGCAGCCACGACCCTCGACCGTTAAGCTCTGGGGCCAACGTCCTGACTTTC
CASSHDPRPLSSGANVLTF
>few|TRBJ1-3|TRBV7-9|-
TGTGCCAGCAGCTTGGCCGGGTTGTTGGTCAACACCATATATTTT
CASSLAGLLVNTIYF
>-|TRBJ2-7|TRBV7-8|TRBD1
TGTGCCAGCAGCTTGAACAGGGGGCCTAGCTCCTACGAGCAGTACTTC
CASSLNRGPSSYEQYF
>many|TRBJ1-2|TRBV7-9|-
TGTGCCAGCAGCCCGGACGGAACGGGGGGCTACACCTTC
CASSPDGTGGYTF
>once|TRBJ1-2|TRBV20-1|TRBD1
TGCAGTGCTAGAGAACCACCGCTGGGGACAGCCAGCGGTGGCTACACCTTC
CSAREPPLGTASGGYTF
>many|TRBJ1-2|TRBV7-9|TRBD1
TGTGCCAGCAGCTTAGCGGGACAGGGAAGTGGCTACACCTTC
CASSLAGQGSGYTF
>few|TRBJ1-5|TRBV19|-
TGTGCCAGTAGTATTTCAGGGCTCCGGGGCAATCAGCCCCAGCATTTT
CASSISGLRGNQPQHF
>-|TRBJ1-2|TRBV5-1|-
TGCGCCAGCAGCAAGGCGGTGGGGACCACGGGAGATGGCTACACCTTC
CASSKAVGTTGDGYTF
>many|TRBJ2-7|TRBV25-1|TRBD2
TGTGCCAGCAGTAAGGTTGGGGGCGGGGGGAGGAACTTC
CASSKVGGGGRNF
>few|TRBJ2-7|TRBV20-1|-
TGCAGTGCTAGAGAAAATGGGGGCGCAGCCTACGAGCAGTACTTC
CSARENGGAAYEQYF
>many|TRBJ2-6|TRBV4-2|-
TGTGCCAGCAGCCAAGATCGCGGGAACTCTGGGGCCAACGTCCTGACTTTC
CASSQDRGNSGANVLTF
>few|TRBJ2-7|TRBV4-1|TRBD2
TGCGCCAGCAGCCAACTAGCGGGGGGAAACTACGAGCAGTACTTC
CASSQLAGGNYEQYF
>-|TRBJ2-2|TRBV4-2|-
TGTGCCAGCAGCCAAGAGGTAACGAGCGGGGAGCTGTTTTTT
CASSQEVTSGELFF
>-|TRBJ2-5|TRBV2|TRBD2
TGTGCCAGCACCACTAGCGGGGGGGCACAAGAGACCCAGTACTTC
CASTTSGGAQETQYF
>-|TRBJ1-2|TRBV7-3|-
TGTGCCAGCAGTTTATCAGACAGCCATGGCTACACCTTC
CASSLSDSHGYTF
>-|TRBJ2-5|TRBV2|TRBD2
TGTGCCAGCAGTTACCGGCTGGAGGCGGGAGAAGAGACCCAGTACTTC
CASSYRLEAGEETQYF